The 22 T cell receptor beta chains below all came from one sample that was sequenced in a study of shared clonotypes between healthy human individuals. Assay: immunoSEQ multiplex PCR; the TCRdb copy retains only in-frame clones and omits some. The sample shows approximately 2.5 million clones, approximately 94% of them seen only once. Sequencing was performed on naive CD4+ T cells sorted from blood. The subset is: CD45RA+ positively selected. The receptors shown here come from a man between 18 and 35 years old in good health.

The V and J genes are TRBV29-1 and TRBJ2-3; 9 bases line up with TRBD2. The CDR3 length is 16 residues. Germline CDR1 is SQVTM and CDR2 is ANQGSEA. After removal of 4 bases from V and 6 bases from J, the junction contained 14 bases not matched to a gene. The CDR3: CSVGTISGSFYDTQYF. In nucleotides, the CDR3 is TGCAGCGTTGGAACGATTAGCGGGAGTTTTTACGATACGCAGTATTTT.

The J gene is TRBJ1-4, the V gene TRBV28; the match to TRBD1 covers 7 bases. V shed 7 bases and J 7 bases; nucleotides not matched to a gene: 12. CDR1 MDHEN and CDR2 SYDVKM come from the germline V gene. CDR3 length equals 15 residues. The CDR3 region is CASTVRVRGIEKLFF. For the CDR3, the DNA is TGTGCCAGCACCGTTAGGGTCAGGGGGATTGAAAAACTGTTTTTT.

A remark on this clone: This same CDR3 is encoded by further DNA sequences in the sample. The rearrangement links TRBV6-6 to TRBJ2-7; no reliable D call. Germline lookup yields CDR1 MNHNY and CDR2 SVGAGI (reference sequence). The CDR3 is 11 residues long. The germline V and J ends were trimmed by 4 bases and 3 bases, with 4 bases remaining between them. Here the CDR3 reads CASSSLYEQYF. Here the CDR3 DNA reads TGTGCCAGCAGTTCGCTCTACGAGCAGTACTTC.

The CDR3 nucleotides read TGCAGCGTTGTACCCCGGGAGACCCAGTACTTC. It encodes CSVVPRETQYF. The chain combines TRBV29-1 with TRBJ2-5; D is unclear. CDR1 SQVTM and CDR2 ANQGSEA come from the germline V gene. The CDR3 sequence is 11 residues long. V dropped 4 bases and J dropped 5 bases, with 8 bases sitting between them.

The rearrangement uses TRBV5-1 and TRBJ2-1; 11 nucleotides align to TRBD2. The germline CDR1 and CDR2 sequences are SGHRS and YFSETQ. With V trimmed by 2 bases and J by 0 bases, 4 bases remained unmatched. The CDR3 contains 17 residues. The CDR3 sequence: CASSLDLAGGSYNEQFF. The CDR3 region has the DNA TGCGCCAGCAGCTTAGACCTAGCGGGGGGCTCCTACAATGAGCAGTTCTTC.

The chain is built from TRBV10-3 and TRBJ2-5, with no clear D. The V gene lost 3 bases and the J gene lost 6 bases, with 14 bases spanning the gap. The CDR3 has 14 amino acids. Germline CDR1 reads ENHRY; CDR2 reads SYGVKD. CDR3 nucleotide sequence: TGTGCCATCAGTGACCTTGGGCAGATCCAGACCCAGTACTTC. This translates into CAISDLGQIQTQYF.

The chain links TRBV29-1 to TRBJ1-5; 9 bases agree with TRBD1. CDR1 is SQVTM and CDR2 is ANQGSEA in the germline V gene. The CDR3 consists of 15 residues. The trim removed 4 bases at V and 3 bases at J, leaving 7 bases unmatched. The CDR3 coding sequence is TGCAGCGTTGCGGCCGGGACAGGGAACAATCAGCCCCAGCATTTT. Translated: CSVAAGTGNNQPQHF.

The genes are TRBV6-1 and TRBJ2-7; D unclear. Trimming removed 5 bases from V and 5 bases from J, with 4 bases in between. CDR3 size: 10 residues. Germline loops: CDR1 MNHNS, CDR2 SASEGT. The DNA for the CDR3 is TGTGCCAGCAGTTATAACGAGCAGTACTTC. Its protein product is CASSYNEQYF.

V usage is TRBV27 and J usage is TRBJ2-7; 8 nucleotides line up with TRBD1. The CDR3 length is 12 residues. Per germline, CDR1 MNHEY and CDR2 SMNVEV (reference sequence). Losses at the gene ends were 5 bases for V and 9 bases for J; bases not matched to a gene: 6. In nucleotides, the CDR3 is TGTGCCAGCAGTCCGCAGACAGGGGTGCAGTACTTC. It codes for CASSPQTGVQYF.

V gene TRBV11-2 combines with J gene TRBJ2-7; the match to TRBD1 covers 7 bases. CDR1 SGHAT and CDR2 FQNNGV come from the germline V gene. The J segment lost 2 bases and the V segment lost 4 bases, leaving 8 bases of the junction unmatched. The CDR3 has 15 residues. This CDR3 reads CASSSSPGQTYEQYF. The CDR3 nucleotides are TGTGCCAGCAGCTCGTCCCCGGGACAGACCTACGAGCAGTACTTC.

The J gene is TRBJ2-7, the V gene TRBV29-1; D assignment may be TRBD1 or TRBD2 (6 bases each). Trimming removed 4 bases at V and 1 base at J, with 20 bases between. CDR1 SQVTM and CDR2 ANQGSEA come from the germline V gene. This CDR3 is built from 16 residues. The CDR3 DNA reads TGCAGCGTTGCCGCCTTAACAGGGAGGCCGTCCTACGAGCAGTACTTC. Amino acid sequence: CSVAALTGRPSYEQYF.

This clone occurred a few times. This may come from a read error, since a much larger clone is one base off. Other DNA sequences in this sample translate to the same CDR3. The V gene is TRBV2, the J gene TRBJ2-5; D is ambiguous. This CDR3 comprises 11 residues. Germline loops: CDR1 SNHLY, CDR2 FYNNEI. V dropped 6 bases and J dropped 3 bases, with 5 bases sitting between them. CDR3: CASRLEETQYF. The DNA for the CDR3 is TGTGCCAGCAGATTGGAAGAGACCCAGTACTTC.

The genes are TRBV18 and TRBJ2-5; D is ambiguous. Germline V gene sequence: CDR1 KGHSH, CDR2 LQKENI. This CDR3 has 13 residues. With 3 bases removed from V and 4 bases from J, the gap between germline ends came to 9 bases. CDR3 residues: CASSPRHGETQYF. The CDR3 DNA sequence: TGTGCCAGCTCACCTAGACATGGAGAGACCCAGTACTTC.

This CDR3 is CASSKGQGGQPQHF. The CDR3 nucleotides are TGTGCCAGCAGCAAGGGGCAGGGGGGTCAGCCCCAGCATTTT. J is TRBJ1-5 and V is TRBV7-2; the match to TRBD1 covers 7 bases. V shed 5 bases and J 6 bases; nucleotides not matched to a gene: 7. This CDR3 spans 14 amino acids. The germline gives CDR1 SGHTA, CDR2 FQGNSA.

This chain joins TRBV5-1 and TRBJ2-5; 14 bases agree with TRBD2. V lost 7 bases and J lost 4; bases outside the gene matches: 9. CDR3 length equals 16 residues. The germline V gene has CDR1 SGHRS and CDR2 YFSETQ. The CDR3 DNA reads TGCGCCAGCCCTGAAATGGGACTAGCGGGAGTAGAGACCCAGTACTTC. This sequence encodes CASPEMGLAGVETQYF.

The V and J genes are TRBV5-6 and TRBJ2-7, with D tentatively TRBD1 (5 bases). Deletions cut 4 bases from V and 2 bases from J, with 7 bases between. There are 12 residues in the CDR3. Germline values: CDR1 SGHDT, CDR2 YYEEEE. CDR3 DNA: TGTGCCAGCAGCCAAGGGGCCTACGAGCAGTACTTC. Amino acids: CASSQGAYEQYF.

CDR3 nucleotides: TGTGCCAGCAGGCTACAGGGGGCCGGGAATGAGCAGTTCTTC. Its translation: CASRLQGAGNEQFF. The rearrangement uses TRBV7-8 and TRBJ2-1; 9 nucleotides match TRBD1. CDR1 is SGHVS and CDR2 is FQNEAQ in the germline V gene. J lost 7 bases, V lost 6 bases, and 7 bases had no gene match. This CDR3 region has 14 residues.

CDR3: CASSSWQGADQYF. CDR3 DNA: TGTGCCAGCAGCTCGTGGCAGGGGGCGGACCAGTACTTC. V usage is TRBV7-8 and J usage is TRBJ2-5; TRBD1 agrees at 8 bases. CDR1 and CDR2 (germline): SGHVS, FQNEAQ. Trimming cost V 4 bases and J 10 bases; bases outside gene matches: 8. This CDR3 has 13 amino acids. The full variable domain, completed using reference TRBV7-8 and TRBJ2-5, is GAGVSQSPRYKVAKRGQDVALRCDPISGHVSLFWYQQALGQGPEFLTYFQNEAQLDKSGLPSDRFFAERPEGSVSTLKIQRTQQEDSAVYLCASSSWQGADQYFGPGTRLLVL.

V gene TRBV7-9 combines with J gene TRBJ2-6, with unresolved D. V dropped 4 bases and J dropped 0 bases, with 7 bases sitting between them. The CDR3 runs to 15 residues. The V gene's germline CDR1 is SEHNR and CDR2 FQNEAQ (reference sequence). The CDR3 protein is CASSSGLSGANVLTF. In nucleotides, the CDR3 is TGTGCCAGCAGCTCAGGCCTCTCTGGGGCCAACGTCCTGACTTTC. Full variable domain (missing parts from reference TRBV7-9 and TRBJ2-6): DTGVSQNPRHKITKRGQNVTFRCDPISEHNRLYWYRQTLGQGPEFLTYFQNEAQLEKSRLLSDRFSAERPKGSFSTLEIQRTEQGDSAMYLCASSSGLSGANVLTFGAGSRLTVL.

With regard to this clone: Other DNA sequences in the same sample also yield this CDR3. V and J are TRBV6-5 and TRBJ2-7; tentatively, D is TRBD1 (5 bases). Germline CDR1 and CDR2: MNHEY and SVGAGI. V gave up 0 bases and J gave up 2 bases, with 11 bases separating them. CDR3 length: 15 residues. The CDR3 is CASSYSSGLAYEQYF. CDR3 in DNA: TGTGCCAGCAGTTACTCTTCAGGGCTCGCCTACGAGCAGTACTTC.

This clone appeared a single time. The chain is built from TRBV2 and TRBJ2-1; 10 bases line up with TRBD2. The CDR3 is 15 residues long. Germline trimming cut 6 bases from V and 4 bases from J; bases unmatched to any gene: 6. The germline gives CDR1 SNHLY, CDR2 FYNNEI. The CDR3 DNA is TGTGCCAGCAGCGCTAGCGGGGGAGGGTACAATGAGCAGTTCTTC. This translates into CASSASGGGYNEQFF.

This sequence joins TRBV4-1 and TRBJ2-5; the D gene is possibly TRBD1 (6 bases). The CDR3 loop spans 14 amino acids. Germline assignment: CDR1 MGHRA and CDR2 YSYEKL. V lost 6 bases, J lost 3 bases, and 14 bases lay in between. DNA of the CDR3: TGCGCCAGCAGTCAGTCAGGGGAAAAAGAGACCCAGTACTTC. This gives the protein CASSQSGEKETQYF.